This T cell receptor beta chain is from a study of blood T cell repertoires in COVID-19. Study context: Whether acute or convalescent, the COVID-19 samples came from the United States, Italy and Spain. PBMCs, B-cell-depleted T cells, or T cells provided the cDNA or gDNA that made up the material.

Germline trimming cut 4 bases from V and 4 bases from J; bases unmatched to any gene: 3. CDR1 and CDR2 (germline): LGHDT, YNNKEL (reference sequence). This CDR3 region has 16 residues. Authors' data handling: Scientists estimated how many nucleated cells there were by amplifying reference gene primers. The protocol was immunoSEQ multiplex PCR, while the TCRdb copy is restricted to in-frame clones and leaves out a portion. That table furnishes V, J and clone size, whereas the DNA furnished D and trimming. This table holds around 300,000 clones, 87% found once. This clone was observed a handful of times. In the same sample, other DNA sequences code for this CDR3.

The chain combines TRBV3-1 (or the pseudogene TRBV3-2) with TRBJ2-2, with 13 bases matching TRBD2. The receptor was isolated from a man aged 18 to 30 with active or convalescent COVID-19. The sequenced sample was peripheral blood. The DNA of the CDR3 is TGTGCCAGCAGCCGCGGACTAGCGGGAGTCACCGGGGAGCTGTTTTTT. Its translation is CASSRGLAGVTGELFF.